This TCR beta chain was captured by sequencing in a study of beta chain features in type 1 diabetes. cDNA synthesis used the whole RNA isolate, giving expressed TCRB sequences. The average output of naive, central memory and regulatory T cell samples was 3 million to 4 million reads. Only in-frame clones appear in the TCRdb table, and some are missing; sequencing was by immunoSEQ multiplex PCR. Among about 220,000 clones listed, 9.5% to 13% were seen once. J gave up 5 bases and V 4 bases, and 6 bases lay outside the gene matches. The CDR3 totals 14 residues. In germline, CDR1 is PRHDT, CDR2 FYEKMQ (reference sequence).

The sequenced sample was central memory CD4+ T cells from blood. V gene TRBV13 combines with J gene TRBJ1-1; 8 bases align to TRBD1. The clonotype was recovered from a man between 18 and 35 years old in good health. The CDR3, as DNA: TGTGCCAGCAGCTGGACAGGGATGAGGACTGAAGCTTTCTTT. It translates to CASSWTGMRTEAFF.